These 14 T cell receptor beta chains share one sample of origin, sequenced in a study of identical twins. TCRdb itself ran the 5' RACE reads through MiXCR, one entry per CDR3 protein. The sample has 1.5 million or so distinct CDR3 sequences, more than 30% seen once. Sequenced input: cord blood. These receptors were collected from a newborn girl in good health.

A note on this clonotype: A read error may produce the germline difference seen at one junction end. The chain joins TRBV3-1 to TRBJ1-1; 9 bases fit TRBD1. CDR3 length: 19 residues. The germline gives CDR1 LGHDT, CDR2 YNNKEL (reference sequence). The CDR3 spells CASSQGTGASPPMNTGAFF. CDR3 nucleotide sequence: TGTGCCAGCAGCCAAGGGACAGGGGCCTCCCCCCCGATGAACACTGGAGCTTTCTTT.

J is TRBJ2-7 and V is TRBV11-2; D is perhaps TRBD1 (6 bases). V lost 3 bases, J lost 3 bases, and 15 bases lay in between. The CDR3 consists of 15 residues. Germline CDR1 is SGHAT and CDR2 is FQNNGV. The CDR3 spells CASSFRPGENYEQYF. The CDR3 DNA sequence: TGTGCCAGCAGCTTTAGGCCAGGGGAAAACTACGAGCAGTACTTC.

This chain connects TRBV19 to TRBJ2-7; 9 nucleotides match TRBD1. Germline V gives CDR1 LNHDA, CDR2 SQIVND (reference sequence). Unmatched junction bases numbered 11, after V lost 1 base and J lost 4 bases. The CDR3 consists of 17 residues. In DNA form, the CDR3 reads TGTGCCAGTAGTATAGCCTCTCCGGGACAGGGCTTTTACGAGCAGTACTTC. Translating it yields CASSIASPGQGFYEQYF.

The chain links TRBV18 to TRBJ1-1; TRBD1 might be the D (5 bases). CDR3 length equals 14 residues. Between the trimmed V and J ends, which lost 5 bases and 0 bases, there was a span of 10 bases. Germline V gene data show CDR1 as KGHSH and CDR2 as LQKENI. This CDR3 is CASSVTGMNTEAFF. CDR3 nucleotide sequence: TGTGCCAGCTCAGTCACAGGCATGAACACTGAAGCTTTCTTT.

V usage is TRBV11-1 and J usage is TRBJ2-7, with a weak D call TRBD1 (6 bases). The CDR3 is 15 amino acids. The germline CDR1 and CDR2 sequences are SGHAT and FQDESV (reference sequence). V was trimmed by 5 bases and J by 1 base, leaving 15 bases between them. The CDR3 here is CASSRNSGQSYEQYF. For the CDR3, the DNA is TGTGCCAGCAGCCGGAACTCGGGACAATCCTACGAGCAGTACTTC.

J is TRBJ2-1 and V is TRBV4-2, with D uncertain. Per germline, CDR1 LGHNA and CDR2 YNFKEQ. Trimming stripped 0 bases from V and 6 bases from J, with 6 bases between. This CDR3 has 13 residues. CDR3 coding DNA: TGTGCCAGCAGCCAAGATTTCGCCAATGAGCAGTTCTTC. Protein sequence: CASSQDFANEQFF.

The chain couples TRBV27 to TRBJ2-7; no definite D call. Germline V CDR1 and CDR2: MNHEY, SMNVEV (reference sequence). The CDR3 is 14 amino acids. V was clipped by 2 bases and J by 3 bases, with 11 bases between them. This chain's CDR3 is CASSLEARFYEQYF. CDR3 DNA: TGTGCCAGCAGTTTAGAGGCCCGATTCTACGAGCAGTACTTC.

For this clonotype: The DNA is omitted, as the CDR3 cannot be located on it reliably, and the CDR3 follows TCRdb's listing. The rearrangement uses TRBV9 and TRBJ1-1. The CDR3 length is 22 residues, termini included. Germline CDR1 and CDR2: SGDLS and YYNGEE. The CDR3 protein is CASSVDIGRAPFEAFFGSGAFF.

DNA of the CDR3: TGTGCCAGCAATCCGGGGAGCAATCAGCCCCAGCATTTT. Translating it yields CASNPGSNQPQHF. The chain has TRBV6-6 and TRBJ1-5; D unclear. CDR1 is MNHNY and CDR2 is SVGAGI in the germline V gene (reference sequence). The CDR3 totals 13 residues. Trimming stripped 7 bases from V and 1 base from J, with 8 bases between.

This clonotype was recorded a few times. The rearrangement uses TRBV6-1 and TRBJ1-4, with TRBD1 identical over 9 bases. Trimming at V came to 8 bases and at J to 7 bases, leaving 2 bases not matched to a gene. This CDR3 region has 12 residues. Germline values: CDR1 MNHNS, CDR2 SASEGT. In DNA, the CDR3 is TGTGCCAGCGAACAGGGGGCTGAAAAACTGTTTTTT. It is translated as CASEQGAEKLFF.

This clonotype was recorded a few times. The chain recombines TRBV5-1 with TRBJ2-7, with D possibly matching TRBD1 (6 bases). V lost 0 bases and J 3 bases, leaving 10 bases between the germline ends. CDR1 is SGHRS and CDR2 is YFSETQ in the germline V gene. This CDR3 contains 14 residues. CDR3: CASSLAIQGYEQYF. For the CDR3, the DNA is TGCGCCAGCAGCTTGGCGATACAGGGCTACGAGCAGTACTTC.

The CDR3 sequence: CASSKEGNNYGYTF. The CDR3, as DNA: TGTGCCAGCAGCAAAGAAGGCAATAACTATGGCTACACCTTC. The chain carries TRBV21-1 and TRBJ1-2. TRBV21-1 is noted as a pseudogene. CDR3 length: 14 amino acids.

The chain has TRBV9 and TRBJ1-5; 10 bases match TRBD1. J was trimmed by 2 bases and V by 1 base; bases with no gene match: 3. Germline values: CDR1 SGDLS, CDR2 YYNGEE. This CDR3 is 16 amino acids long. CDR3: CASSVTGTGGNQPQHF. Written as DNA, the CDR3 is TGTGCCAGCAGCGTAACCGGGACAGGGGGCAATCAGCCCCAGCATTTT.

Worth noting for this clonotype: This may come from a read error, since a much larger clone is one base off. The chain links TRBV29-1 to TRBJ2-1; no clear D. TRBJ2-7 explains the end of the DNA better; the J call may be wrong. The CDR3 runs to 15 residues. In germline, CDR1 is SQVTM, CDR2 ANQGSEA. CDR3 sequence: CSVEDGQPKYNEQYF. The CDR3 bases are TGCAGCGTTGAAGATGGCCAGCCGAAATACAATGAGCAGTACTTC.